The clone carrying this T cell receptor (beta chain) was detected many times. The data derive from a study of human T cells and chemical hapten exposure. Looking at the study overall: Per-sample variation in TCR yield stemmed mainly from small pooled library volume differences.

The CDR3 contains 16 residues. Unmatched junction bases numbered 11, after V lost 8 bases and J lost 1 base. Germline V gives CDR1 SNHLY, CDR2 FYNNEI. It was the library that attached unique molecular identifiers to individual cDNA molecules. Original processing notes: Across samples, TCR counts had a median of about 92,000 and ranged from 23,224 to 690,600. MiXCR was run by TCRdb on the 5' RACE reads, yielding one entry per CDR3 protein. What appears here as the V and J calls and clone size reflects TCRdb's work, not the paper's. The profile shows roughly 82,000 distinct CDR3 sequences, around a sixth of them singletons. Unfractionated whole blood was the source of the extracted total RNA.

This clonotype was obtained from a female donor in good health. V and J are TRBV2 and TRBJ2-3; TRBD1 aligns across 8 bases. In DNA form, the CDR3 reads TGTGCCAGCTCCCTTGGGGCAGGGGGCCGCACAGATACGCAGTATTTT. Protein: CASSLGAGGRTDTQYF.